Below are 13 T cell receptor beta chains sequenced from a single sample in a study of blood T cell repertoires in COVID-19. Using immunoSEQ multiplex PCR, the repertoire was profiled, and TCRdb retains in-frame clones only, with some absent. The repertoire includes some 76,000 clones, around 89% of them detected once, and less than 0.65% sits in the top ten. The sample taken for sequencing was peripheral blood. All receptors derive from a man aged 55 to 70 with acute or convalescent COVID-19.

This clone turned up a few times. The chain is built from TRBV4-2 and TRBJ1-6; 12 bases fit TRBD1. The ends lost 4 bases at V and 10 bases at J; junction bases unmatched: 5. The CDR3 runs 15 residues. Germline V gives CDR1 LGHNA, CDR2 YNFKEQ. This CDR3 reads CASSLGTGGSSPLHF. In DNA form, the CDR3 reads TGTGCCAGCAGCCTCGGGACAGGGGGCTCGTCACCCCTCCACTTT.

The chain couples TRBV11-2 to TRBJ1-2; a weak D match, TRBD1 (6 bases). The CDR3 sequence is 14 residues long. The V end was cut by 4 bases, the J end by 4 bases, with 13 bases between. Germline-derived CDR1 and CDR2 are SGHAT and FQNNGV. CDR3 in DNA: TGTGCCAGCAGCTCCCAGGGGCCTCGCTATGGCTACACCTTC. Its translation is CASSSQGPRYGYTF.

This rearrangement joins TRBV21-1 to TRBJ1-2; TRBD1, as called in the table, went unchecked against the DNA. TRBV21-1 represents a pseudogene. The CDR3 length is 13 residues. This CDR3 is CASSPKTGRGYTF. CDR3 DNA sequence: TGTGCCAGCAGTCCAAAGACAGGGCGCGGCTACACCTTC.

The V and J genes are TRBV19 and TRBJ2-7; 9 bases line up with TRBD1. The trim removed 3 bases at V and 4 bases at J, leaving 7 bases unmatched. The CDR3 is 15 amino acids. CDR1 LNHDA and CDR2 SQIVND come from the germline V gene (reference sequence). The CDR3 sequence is CASSIHRDRAYEQYF. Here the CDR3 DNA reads TGTGCCAGTAGTATTCACCGGGACAGGGCTTACGAGCAGTACTTC.

In DNA form, the CDR3 reads TGTGCCAGCTCATTCGGGAATGAGCAGTTCTTC. Amino acid sequence: CASSFGNEQFF. The chain links TRBV18 to TRBJ2-1; D remains unclear. Germline lookup yields CDR1 KGHSH and CDR2 LQKENI. The CDR3 has 11 amino acids. V was pared by 5 bases and J by 7 bases, with 6 bases between.

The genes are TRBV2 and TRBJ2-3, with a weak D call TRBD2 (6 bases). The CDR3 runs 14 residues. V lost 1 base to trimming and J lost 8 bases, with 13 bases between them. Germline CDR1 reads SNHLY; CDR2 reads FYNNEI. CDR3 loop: CASSEGGLAATQYF. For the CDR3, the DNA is TGTGCCAGCAGTGAAGGGGGACTTGCAGCTACGCAGTATTTT.

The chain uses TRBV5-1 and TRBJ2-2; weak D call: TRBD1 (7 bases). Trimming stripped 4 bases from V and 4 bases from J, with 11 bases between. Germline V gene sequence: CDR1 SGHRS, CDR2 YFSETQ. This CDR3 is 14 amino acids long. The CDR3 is CASSPRGVTGELFF. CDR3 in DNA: TGCGCCAGCAGCCCCAGGGGGGTCACCGGGGAGCTGTTTTTT. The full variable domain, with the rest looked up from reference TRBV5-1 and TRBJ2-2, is KAGVTQTPRYLIKTRGQQVTLSCSPISGHRSVSWYQQTPGQGLQFLFEYFSETQRNKGNFPGRFSGRQFSNSRSEMNVSTLELGDSALYLCASSPRGVTGELFFGEGSRLTVL.

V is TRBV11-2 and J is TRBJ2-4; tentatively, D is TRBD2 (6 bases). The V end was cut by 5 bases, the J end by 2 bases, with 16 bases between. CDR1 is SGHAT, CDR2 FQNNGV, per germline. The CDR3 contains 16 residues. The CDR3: CASSPREVGPKNIQYF. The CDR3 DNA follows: TGTGCCAGCAGCCCCAGGGAGGTGGGGCCCAAAAACATTCAGTACTTC.

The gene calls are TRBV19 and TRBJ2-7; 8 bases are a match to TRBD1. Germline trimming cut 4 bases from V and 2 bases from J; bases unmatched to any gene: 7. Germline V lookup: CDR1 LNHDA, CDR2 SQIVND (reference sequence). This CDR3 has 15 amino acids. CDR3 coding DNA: TGTGCCAGTAGTAGGTACGGACAGGGAGCCTACGAGCAGTACTTC. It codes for CASSRYGQGAYEQYF.

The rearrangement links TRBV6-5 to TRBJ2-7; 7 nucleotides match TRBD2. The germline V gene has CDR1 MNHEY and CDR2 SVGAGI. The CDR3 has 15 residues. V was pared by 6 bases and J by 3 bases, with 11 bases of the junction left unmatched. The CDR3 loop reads CASRLGLGGVYEQYF. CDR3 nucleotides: TGTGCCAGCAGACTTGGGTTGGGGGGGGTCTACGAGCAGTACTTC.

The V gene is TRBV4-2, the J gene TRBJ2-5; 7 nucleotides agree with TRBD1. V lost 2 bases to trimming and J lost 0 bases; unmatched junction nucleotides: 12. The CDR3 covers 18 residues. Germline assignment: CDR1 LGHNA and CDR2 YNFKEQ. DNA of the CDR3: TGTGCCAGCAGCCAATACCCCAGACAGGGAAACAACCAAGAGACCCAGTACTTC. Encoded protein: CASSQYPRQGNNQETQYF.

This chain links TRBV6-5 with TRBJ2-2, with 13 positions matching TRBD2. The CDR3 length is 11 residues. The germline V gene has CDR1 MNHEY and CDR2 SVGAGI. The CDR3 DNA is TGTACTAGCGGGAGGGCCGGGGAGCTGTTTTTT. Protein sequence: CTSGRAGELFF.

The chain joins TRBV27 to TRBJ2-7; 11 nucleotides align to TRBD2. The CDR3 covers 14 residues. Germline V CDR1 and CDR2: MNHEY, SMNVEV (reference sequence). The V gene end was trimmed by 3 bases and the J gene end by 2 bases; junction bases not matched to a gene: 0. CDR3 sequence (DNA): TGTGCCAGCAGTTTTAGCGGGGGGGCCTACGAGCAGTACTTC. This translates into CASSFSGGAYEQYF.